The rows below give T cell receptor beta chains drawn from one sample of a study of neurological immune-mediated disorders. TCRdb itself ran the 5' RACE reads through MiXCR, one entry per CDR3 protein. The sample contains tens of thousands of distinct CDR3 sequences, roughly 10% of which appear only once. The sample taken for sequencing was PBMCs. These receptors were collected from a man aged 60-69 years in good health. Each CDR3 is given with its conserved first and last residue. The order of the fields is CDR3 protein, J gene, V gene.

CDR3 protein: CAISEGDRGREQYF
J gene: TRBJ2-7
V gene: TRBV10-3

CDR3 protein: CASSLQGRTEAFF
J gene: TRBJ1-1
V gene: TRBV7-2

CDR3 protein: CASRGLYQETQYF
J gene: TRBJ2-5
V gene: TRBV5-1

CDR3 protein: CASSPPRDRGWNSPLHF
J gene: TRBJ1-6
V gene: TRBV18

CDR3 protein: CASRSGTWGETQYF
J gene: TRBJ2-5
V gene: TRBV6-5

CDR3 protein: CASSWDRAYEQYF
J gene: TRBJ2-7
V gene: TRBV7-2

CDR3 protein: CASSYVRQGGGYTF
J gene: TRBJ1-2
V gene: TRBV6-5

CDR3 protein: CSAGGLTEAFF
J gene: TRBJ1-1
V gene: TRBV20-1

CDR3 protein: CSATSGNQPQHF
J gene: TRBJ1-5
V gene: TRBV20-1

CDR3 protein: CSASSSSGGAGEQYF
J gene: TRBJ2-7
V gene: TRBV20-1

CDR3 protein: CSAHREGRGSPLHF
J gene: TRBJ1-6
V gene: TRBV20-1

CDR3 protein: CASSQDTGGGQPQHF
J gene: TRBJ1-5
V gene: TRBV4-3

CDR3 protein: CASSPGGLDYGYTF
J gene: TRBJ1-2
V gene: TRBV6-2/TRBV6-3

CDR3 protein: CASSSTTGAGPEAFF
J gene: TRBJ1-1
V gene: TRBV7-2

CDR3 protein: CASSYGDRISNQPQHF
J gene: TRBJ1-5
V gene: TRBV6-2/TRBV6-3

CDR3 protein: CASSQGKDDSGNTIYF
J gene: TRBJ1-3
V gene: TRBV14

CDR3 protein: CSSQGAENTEAFF
J gene: TRBJ1-1
V gene: TRBV29-1

CDR3 protein: CASSFKPGQPQHF
J gene: TRBJ1-5
V gene: TRBV12-3/TRBV12-4

CDR3 protein: CASLLTRSVDEQFF
J gene: TRBJ2-1
V gene: TRBV18

CDR3 protein: CASRDGGGNTEAFF
J gene: TRBJ1-1
V gene: TRBV7-9

CDR3 protein: CASSLRQGTYEQYF
J gene: TRBJ2-7
V gene: TRBV18

CDR3 protein: CASSPGFSSTDTQYF
J gene: TRBJ2-3
V gene: TRBV5-6